This paragraph covers one T cell receptor beta chain sequence. Ten or more counts support this clonotype. Its target antigen remains unknown. No per-base quality is available; no much larger clone lies one base away. The data belong to a study of CD8+CD57+ T cells in acquired aplastic anemia (dated by TCRdb to 2017 to 2018). Background for the entire study: On average, sorted CD4+ and CD8+ cells yielded around 3.5 ug of extracted DNA, with a range of 0.2 to 27.4 ug. CD8+CD57+ expansion was defined as a frequency above the mean frequency observed in healthy subjects.

General conclusions and limits of the study: Some 31 CD8+ CDR3 sequences were shared between patients and controls but appeared highly expressed in patients and within their immunodominant clones. Patients and healthy controls showed no significant difference in CD8+ Simpson's diversity (P=0.060).

TCR beta VDJ combination and CDR3 sequence profiling used genomic DNA as the template. TCR repertoire sequencing was run on an Illumina HiSeq 2000. Regarding the original processing steps: TRBV/TRBJ rearrangement plots, CDR3 size and DJ length profiles, and Simpson's diversity index were used to assess repertoires. The most abundant DNA sequence in the deep sequencing data was defined as the immunodominant clone. CDR3 amino acid sequences were screened for sharing across subjects and were compared with published repertoires and the VDJdb database. Clones were called with MiXCR by TCRdb after fastp trimmed the public reads at Q25, and only in-frame beta chains were retained. Rows with one shared CDR3 protein collapse into an entry with the most common genes and DNA. These V and J calls are TCRdb output, not the study's own analysis. The sample table contains hundreds of thousands of distinct CDR3 sequences; only one count was recorded for over 40% of them. About 20% of the sample belongs to the ten largest clones.

The germline V gene (reference sequence) yields SEHNR for CDR1 and FQNEAQ for CDR2. V drops 7 bases and J drops 2 bases, leaving 13 bases in between. The CDR3 runs 14 amino acids, cysteine and phenylalanine included. Here the CDR3 DNA is all that survives: 42 bases in frame from base 1. The patients picked for sequencing were ones in whom flow cytometry had shown an expansion of CD8+CD57+ cells. Every patient had severe acquired aplastic anemia, diagnosed using the International Study of Aplastic Anemia and Agranulocytosis and Camitta criteria. No therapy had been received by the patients at the time of blood sampling. TCR repertoires of sorted CD4+ and CD8+ blood T cells from severe aplastic anemia patients and healthy subjects were deep-sequenced in the study. In the USA, patient enrollment took place under clinicaltrials.gov protocols 00001620, 01623167, 00001397, 00071045, 00081523 and 00961064. Ficoll-Paque density gradient centrifugation was used to isolate peripheral blood mononuclear cells. Before DNA extraction, CD4+ and CD8+ T cells were sorted by FACS or by magnetic beads.

Sequenced input: sorted CD4+, CD8+, or CD8+CD57+ T cells (not recorded which) from PBMCs. The clonotype was recovered from a human donor with aplastic anemia. This receptor chain uses TRBV7-9 and TRBJ2-3, and the D gene may be TRBD2, 5 bases matching. CDR3 sequence: CASIQAAATDTQYF. DNA sequence: TGTGCCAGCATCCAAGCGGCAGCCACAGATACGCAGTATTTT.